Below are 25 T cell receptor beta chains sequenced from a single sample in a study of lymphopenia after photon versus proton radiotherapy. Sequencing was performed with immunoSEQ multiplex PCR; in TCRdb, only in-frame clones are kept and a portion is missing. The sample gives 12,000 or so clones, 89% of which show up once; 2.5% to 4% is in the top ten. The sample consisted of peripheral blood, taken from a patient treated with proton-based radiotherapy. Every receptor here comes from a man in his sixties with pancreatic cancer.

The chain combines TRBV7-8 with TRBJ1-4; D is possibly TRBD1 (5 bases). CDR3 size: 15 residues. V lost 5 bases to trimming and J lost 0 bases, with 10 bases between them. Germline V gives CDR1 SGHVS, CDR2 FQNEAQ. The CDR3 spells CASSHRRTTNEKLFF. CDR3 nucleotides: TGTGCCAGCAGCCACAGGAGGACAACTAATGAAAAACTGTTTTTT.

The genes are TRBV7-9 and TRBJ2-1, with 8 bases lining up with TRBD1. V dropped 3 bases and J dropped 8; count of bases not matched to a gene: 9. Germline V gene lookup returns CDR1 SEHNR and CDR2 FQNEAQ (reference sequence). This CDR3 spans 15 amino acids. This CDR3 reads CASSFAGTGRDEQFF. The CDR3 bases are TGTGCCAGCAGCTTTGCCGGGACAGGTCGGGATGAGCAGTTCTTC. The complete variable domain, with remaining parts taken from reference TRBV7-9 and TRBJ2-1, reads DTGVSQNPRHKITKRGQNVTFRCDPISEHNRLYWYRQTLGQGPEFLTYFQNEAQLEKSRLLSDRFSAERPKGSFSTLEIQRTEQGDSAMYLCASSFAGTGRDEQFFGPGTRLTVL.

This clone was seen a handful of times. The genes are TRBV2 and TRBJ1-1; perhaps TRBD1 as D (6 bases). V was trimmed by 9 bases and J by 0 bases, leaving 17 bases between them. The CDR3 loop spans 15 amino acids. CDR1 and CDR2 from the germline V gene are SNHLY and FYNNEI. The CDR3 loop reads CARRQDTFMNTEAFF. CDR3 in DNA: TGTGCCAGACGACAGGATACATTCATGAACACTGAAGCTTTCTTT.

This chain links TRBV11-2 with TRBJ2-1; TRBD2 matches 11 bases. The CDR3 totals 16 residues. CDR1 and CDR2 (germline): SGHAT, FQNNGV. Trimming took 0 bases from V and 4 from J; bases not matched to a gene: 2. The CDR3: CASSLEGLAGYNEQFF. DNA of the CDR3: TGTGCCAGCAGCTTAGAAGGACTAGCGGGTTACAATGAGCAGTTCTTC.

The CDR3: CASKLAGGPHNEQFF. The CDR3 bases are TGTGCCAGCAAGCTAGCGGGAGGGCCCCACAATGAGCAGTTCTTC. The chain is built from TRBV6-1 and TRBJ2-1, with 12 bases aligning to TRBD2. V gave up 7 bases and J gave up 5 bases; unmatched junction bases: 6. Germline V gene data show CDR1 as MNHNS and CDR2 as SASEGT. CDR3 size: 15 residues.

V gene TRBV7-3 combines with J gene TRBJ2-1; 9 bases map to TRBD1. The CDR3 spans 15 residues. Trimming cost V 6 bases and J 1 base; bases outside gene matches: 4. Per germline, CDR1 SGHTA and CDR2 FQGTGA. The DNA of the CDR3 is TGTGCCAGCAGTTGGACAGGGGATTCCTACAATGAGCAGTTCTTC. Its translation: CASSWTGDSYNEQFF.

This chain joins TRBV28 and TRBJ1-2; no clear D. Germline V gives CDR1 MDHEN, CDR2 SYDVKM. There are 12 residues in the CDR3. Trimming stripped 5 bases from V and 5 bases from J, with 9 bases between. CDR3 sequence reads: CASSIRYYGYTF. The CDR3, as DNA: TGTGCCAGCAGTATTCGATATTATGGCTACACCTTC.

This chain links TRBV14 with TRBJ2-5; possible D gene TRBD1, 6 bases. The germline gives CDR1 SGHDN, CDR2 FVKESK. V gave up 3 bases and J gave up 1 base, with 15 bases separating them. This CDR3 has 16 residues. CDR3 DNA: TGTGCCAGCAGCCACGCCGGCAACAGGGCCCAAGAGACCCAGTACTTC. Its translation is CASSHAGNRAQETQYF.

The gene calls are TRBV15 and TRBJ1-4, with 7 bases identical to TRBD1. V shed 1 base and J 0 bases; nucleotides not matched to a gene: 8. This CDR3 has 18 residues. CDR1 is LNHNV, CDR2 YYDKDF, per germline (reference sequence). The CDR3 protein is CATSRGTGPVATNEKLFF. The CDR3 region has the DNA TGTGCCACCAGCAGAGGGACAGGCCCAGTTGCAACTAATGAAAAACTGTTTTTT.

This clone has only one observation. The chain has TRBV30 and TRBJ2-7, with a weak D call TRBD2 (6 bases). Between the trimmed V and J ends, which lost 4 bases and 5 bases, there was a span of 12 bases. Per germline, CDR1 GTSNPN and CDR2 SVGIG (reference sequence). The CDR3 runs to 12 residues. This CDR3 reads CAWTSWRDEQYF. The CDR3 DNA follows: TGTGCCTGGACTAGCTGGAGGGACGAGCAGTACTTC.

The genes are TRBV7-1 and TRBJ2-7, with D maybe TRBD2 (5 bases). TRBV7-1 is treated as an ORF (open reading frame) with a function not yet certain. The V end lost 5 bases, the J end lost 0 bases, and 11 bases lay between the germline ends. The CDR3 spans 14 residues. CDR3 loop: CASSPDYYSYEQYF. The CDR3 DNA reads TGTGCCAGCAGCCCTGACTATTACTCCTACGAGCAGTACTTC.

The chain carries TRBV5-8 and TRBJ2-7; 10 nucleotides align to TRBD1. Germline V gene sequence: CDR1 SGHTS, CDR2 YDEGEE. Trimming at V came to 1 base and at J to 5 bases, leaving 6 bases not matched to a gene. The length of the CDR3 is 15 residues. CDR3 nucleotide sequence: TGTGCCAGCAGCTTGCCGGGACAGGGGCGAGACGAGCAGTACTTC. Translated: CASSLPGQGRDEQYF.

The chain couples TRBV6-1 to TRBJ1-1; 7 nucleotides match TRBD1. This CDR3 has 14 residues. Germline CDR1 is MNHNS and CDR2 is SASEGT. The V segment lost 1 base and the J segment 6 bases; nucleotides outside the gene matches: 5. The CDR3 nucleotides read TGTGCCAGCAGTGAAGTTTTCCAGGGGGCTGAAGCTTTCTTT. Amino acid sequence: CASSEVFQGAEAFF.

Points on this clone: At one end, the junction sequence differs from germline, possibly due to a read error. V is TRBV30 and J is TRBJ2-5; TRBD1 is a possible D gene (8 bases). CDR3 length: 15 residues. Per germline, CDR1 GTSNPN and CDR2 SVGIG (reference sequence). This chain's CDR3 is CAGSSGGGRTETQYF. The DNA for the CDR3 is TGTGCCGGGAGCTCAGGGGGCGGGAGAACGGAGACCCAGTACTTC.

The chain recombines TRBV7-8 with TRBJ1-1; TRBD1 aligns across 8 bases. V shed 5 bases, J shed 3 bases, and the junction held 17 bases outside the gene matches. There are 18 residues in the CDR3. Germline lookup yields CDR1 SGHVS and CDR2 FQNEAQ. The CDR3 region has the DNA TGTGCCAGCAGCATTACGGGGTGGCAGGGGGCCGGGGACACTGAAGCTTTCTTT. Its protein is CASSITGWQGAGDTEAFF.

This clone showed up just once. This rearrangement joins TRBV4-1 to TRBJ1-2; D is unclear. The CDR3 extends over 15 amino acids. Germline V gene data show CDR1 as MGHRA and CDR2 as YSYEKL. Trimming removed 0 bases from V and 4 bases from J, with 12 bases in between. This chain's CDR3 is CASSQDTGNSYGYTF. Here the CDR3 DNA reads TGCGCCAGCAGCCAAGATACGGGGAACTCCTATGGCTACACCTTC.

The gene calls are TRBV18 and TRBJ1-2; 10 nucleotides agree with TRBD1. CDR1 and CDR2 from the germline V gene are KGHSH and LQKENI. J lost 5 bases, V lost 1 base, and 7 bases had no gene match. CDR3 length equals 16 residues. CDR3 region: CASSPQETGGSYGYTF. The CDR3 nucleotides read TGTGCCAGCTCACCACAGGAGACAGGGGGCTCTTATGGCTACACCTTC.

This chain connects TRBV11-3 to TRBJ2-2; 7 bases match TRBD2. Losses at the gene ends were 3 bases for V and 5 bases for J; bases not matched to a gene: 3. This CDR3 contains 14 residues. Germline V gene lookup returns CDR1 SGHNT and CDR2 YENEEA. Written as DNA, the CDR3 is TGTGCCAGCAGCTTCTCCGGGGGGACCGGGGAGCTGTTTTTT. This gives the protein CASSFSGGTGELFF.

The gene calls are TRBV27 and TRBJ1-5; D is undetermined. The CDR3 covers 15 residues. Per the germline V gene, CDR1 is MNHEY and CDR2 is SMNVEV (reference sequence). Trimming took 6 bases from V and 4 from J, leaving 16 bases between them. Here the CDR3 reads CASSLGSSGNQPQHF. In DNA form, the CDR3 reads TGTGCCAGCAGCTTAGGGAGTTCGGGGAATCAGCCCCAGCATTTT.

This clone was picked up one time. V usage is TRBV11-2 and J usage is TRBJ2-7; the D is unclear. This CDR3 comprises 11 residues. CDR1 is SGHAT, CDR2 FQNNGV, per germline. V was cut by 1 base and J by 7 bases, with 5 bases left in between. CDR3 sequence (DNA): TGTGCCAGCAGCTTAGGGCGAGAGCAGTACTTC. It codes for CASSLGREQYF.

The chain recombines TRBV27 with TRBJ1-5, with 9 bases matching TRBD1. With V trimmed by 7 bases and J by 4 bases, 5 bases remained unmatched. Germline CDR1 MNHEY, CDR2 SMNVEV (reference sequence). The CDR3 totals 14 residues. The CDR3 DNA follows: TGTGCCAGCAAATCGGGACAGGGAAATCAGCCCCAGCATTTT. Residues: CASKSGQGNQPQHF.

CDR3 in amino acids: CASSLSEVHGYTF. The CDR3 nucleotides read TGTGCCAGCAGCTTAAGTGAGGTCCATGGCTACACCTTC. V is TRBV7-9 and J is TRBJ1-2; D call uncertain. Per germline, CDR1 SEHNR and CDR2 FQNEAQ (reference sequence). V lost 2 bases, J lost 6 bases, and 10 bases lay in between. This CDR3 is built from 13 residues.

Of note for this clone: Germline is not matched at one junction end, which may reflect a read error. This sequence joins TRBV7-7 and TRBJ2-1; 8 bases fit TRBD1. Germline CDR1 SSHAT, CDR2 FNYEAQ (reference sequence). This CDR3 contains 13 residues. The CDR3 bases are TGTGCTAGCAGCTTTGACAGGGGCGACGAGCAGTTCTTC. Residues: CASSFDRGDEQFF.

The chain couples TRBV4-3 to TRBJ2-2; TRBD1 agrees at 7 bases. CDR1 is LGHNA, CDR2 YSLEER, per germline. The CDR3 loop spans 15 amino acids. The J segment lost 10 bases and the V segment lost 0 bases, leaving 8 bases of the junction unmatched. The CDR3 reads CASSQEGGPTQELFF. CDR3 DNA sequence: TGCGCCAGCAGCCAAGAAGGGGGCCCCACGCAGGAGCTGTTTTTT.

J is TRBJ1-1 and V is TRBV6-6, with TRBD1 matching 7 bases. In germline, CDR1 is MNHNY, CDR2 SVGAGI (reference sequence). This CDR3 is built from 15 residues. The V gene end was trimmed by 5 bases and the J gene end by 4 bases; junction bases not matched to a gene: 10. As DNA, the CDR3 is TGTGCCAGCAGTCCTACCAGGGGGATGTCCACTGAAGCTTTCTTT. This translates into CASSPTRGMSTEAFF.